These 9 T cell receptor beta chains were sequenced from one sample in a study of T cells in Graves' hyperthyroidism and ophthalmopathy. The CDR3 regions of TCR beta were amplified from RNA transcripts. With the HTBI primer set, the TCR CDR3 went through a first round of RT-PCR. MiXCR, run by TCRdb on the multiplex PCR reads, gives a single entry per CDR3 protein. The data show 490,000 or so distinct CDR3 sequences, approximately 23% seen once. Material: blood. The receptors derive from a woman in her 70s with Graves' ophthalmopathy.

This clonotype was recorded only once. The chain recombines TRBV7-9 with TRBJ2-7; no clear D. The CDR3 runs 16 residues. V lost 0 bases, J lost 1 base, and 13 bases lay in between. Germline assignment: CDR1 SEHNR and CDR2 FQNEAQ (reference sequence). CDR3 sequence: CASSLALGSSSYEQYF. The CDR3, as DNA: TGTGCCAGCAGCTTAGCGCTTGGCAGTAGTTCCTACGAGCAGTACTTC.

The CDR3 DNA is TGTGCCAGCAGCCCCCTAGCGGTGCGCTACGAGCAGTACTTC. The encoded protein is CASSPLAVRYEQYF. This chain joins TRBV7-9 and TRBJ2-7; TRBD2 matches 7 bases. This CDR3 spans 14 amino acids. Germline trimming cut 5 bases from V and 3 bases from J; bases unmatched to any gene: 7. Germline values: CDR1 SEHNR, CDR2 FQNEAQ (reference sequence).

The chain has TRBV6-2 or TRBV6-3 and TRBJ2-4; D remains ambiguous. In germline, CDR1 is MNHEY, CDR2 SVGEGT. This CDR3 region has 16 residues. V lost 3 bases to trimming and J lost 0 bases, with 12 bases between them. The chain's CDR3 is CASSYPSAEAKNIQYF. CDR3 coding DNA: TGTGCCAGCAGTTATCCATCGGCGGAAGCCAAAAACATTCAGTACTTC.

The table lists this clonotype with many counts. The chain recombines TRBV12-3 or TRBV12-4 with TRBJ2-3; either TRBD1 or TRBD2 may supply D (5 bases each). Deletions cut 6 bases from V and 6 bases from J, with 25 bases between. The CDR3 consists of 17 residues. CDR3 sequence reads: CASRSGTGLGILDTQYF. The CDR3 region has the DNA TGTGCCAGCAGATCAGGGACCGGACTGGGGATCCTTGATACGCAGTATTTT.

About this clonotype itself: Sequence at one end of the junction differs from germline and may be a read error. This chain links TRBV28 with TRBJ2-1; a possible D gene is TRBD2 (6 bases). Looked up from germline, CDR1 is MDHEN and CDR2 is SYDVKM. There are 16 residues in the CDR3. The CDR3 sequence: CASSLSQSPGGNEQFF. The CDR3 DNA reads TGTGCCAGCAGCTTATCTCAGAGTCCCGGAGGGAATGAGCAGTTCTTC.

This chain connects TRBV11-2 to TRBJ2-7, with D uncertain. This CDR3 comprises 15 residues. Per germline, CDR1 SGHAT and CDR2 FQNNGV. Trimming shortened V by 1 base and J by 0 bases, and 10 bases separated the two germline ends. DNA of the CDR3: TGTGCCAGCAGCTTAGTTAGGTGGGACTCCTACGAGCAGTACTTC. Its protein product is CASSLVRWDSYEQYF.

The sample holds a few counts of this clonotype. DNA for the CDR3: TGTGCCAGCAGTTCGATCCTAGCGGGAGTTTTCAATGAGCAGTTCTTC. Translation: CASSSILAGVFNEQFF. This chain connects TRBV12-3 or TRBV12-4 to TRBJ2-1; 10 bases are a match to TRBD2. V shed 4 bases and J 6 bases; nucleotides not matched to a gene: 9. CDR3 length: 16 amino acids.

This clonotype has just a few counts. The chain links TRBV7-2 to TRBJ1-2; D is unresolved. This CDR3 contains 15 residues. Germline assignment: CDR1 SGHTA and CDR2 FQGNSA. V lost 1 base and J 4 bases, leaving 13 bases between the germline ends. The CDR3 protein is CASSLDRNPTYGYTF. The CDR3 nucleotides are TGTGCCAGCAGCTTAGACAGAAACCCTACCTATGGCTACACCTTC.

The chain employs TRBV6-1 and TRBJ1-1; 7 nucleotides align to TRBD1. CDR1 is MNHNS and CDR2 is SASEGT in the germline V gene. With V trimmed by 6 bases and J by 1 base, 5 bases remained unmatched. The CDR3 is 14 residues long. The CDR3 sequence is CASRQDRTNTEAFF. DNA for the CDR3: TGTGCCAGCAGGCAGGACAGGACGAACACTGAAGCTTTCTTT.